These 16 T cell receptor beta chains were sequenced from one sample in a study of CD8 T cells in Susac syndrome. With random hexamers, reverse transcription was performed on 0.5 to 1 ug of RNA. MiXCR, applied by TCRdb to the immunoSEQ multiplex PCR reads, yields one record per CDR3 protein. Altogether 150,000 or so distinct CDR3 sequences are present, approximately 94% being singletons, with the ten largest covering 0.075% to 0.095%. The material sequenced was CD4+ T cells from PBMCs. These receptors were obtained from a human donor with multiple sclerosis.

The chain has TRBV29-1 and TRBJ2-7, with 10 bases fitting TRBD2. The CDR3 has 13 amino acids. Germline V gives CDR1 SQVTM, CDR2 ANQGSEA. V trimming: 7 bases; J trimming: 6 bases; junction bases outside the gene matches: 9. In DNA form, the CDR3 reads TGCAGCGGGGCGACTAGCGGGTCTGGCGAGCAGTACTTC. Protein product: CSGATSGSGEQYF.

The J gene is TRBJ2-5, the V gene TRBV30; the D gene could be TRBD1 or TRBD2 (6 bases each). The ends were cut back, 2 bases at V and 1 base at J, with 8 bases in the middle. This CDR3 is 13 amino acids long. From germline, CDR1 is GTSNPN and CDR2 SVGIG (reference sequence). As DNA, the CDR3 is TGTGCCTGGAGTCGGGGGCTCCAAGAGACCCAGTACTTC. Its translation is CAWSRGLQETQYF.

The chain is built from TRBV7-6 and TRBJ1-2, with 7 positions matching TRBD1. Per the germline V gene, CDR1 is SGHVS and CDR2 is FNYEAQ. After removal of 5 bases from V and 7 bases from J, the junction contained 7 bases not matched to a gene. The CDR3 totals 13 residues. CDR3 in DNA: TGTGCCAGCAGCCCGCAGACAGGGAGTGGCTACACCTTC. Translating gives CASSPQTGSGYTF.

The rearrangement links TRBV3-1 to TRBJ2-7; D is unclear. The CDR3 loop spans 15 amino acids. The V gene lost 4 bases and the J gene lost 0 bases, with 13 bases spanning the gap. The germline V gene has CDR1 LGHDT and CDR2 YNNKEL (reference sequence). Written as DNA, the CDR3 is TGTGCCAGCAGCCCCTATCCGGCCAACTCCTACGAGCAGTACTTC. This gives the protein CASSPYPANSYEQYF.

The chain joins TRBV3-1 to TRBJ2-1, with D unresolved. The CDR3 has 14 amino acids. Germline CDR1 reads LGHDT; CDR2 reads YNNKEL (reference sequence). The V end was cut by 3 bases, the J end by 6 bases, with 12 bases between. CDR3: CASSHVLEINEQFF. The DNA of the CDR3 is TGTGCCAGCAGCCACGTGCTAGAAATCAATGAGCAGTTCTTC.

The V and J genes are TRBV13 and TRBJ2-2; D is ambiguous. Germline V lookup: CDR1 PRHDT, CDR2 FYEKMQ (reference sequence). V lost 2 bases to trimming and J lost 4 bases, with 5 bases between them. This CDR3 has 13 residues. CDR3 DNA: TGTGCCAGCAGCTTAACCGCCACCGGGGAGCTGTTTTTT. Its protein is CASSLTATGELFF.

The rearrangement joins TRBV12-3 or TRBV12-4 to TRBJ1-5; perhaps TRBD1 as D (5 bases). V lost 6 bases, J lost 9 bases, and 15 bases lay in between. The CDR3 length is 13 residues. This chain's CDR3 is CASRTGAGGPQHF. DNA of the CDR3: TGTGCCAGCAGGACCGGGGCCGGAGGGCCCCAGCATTTT.

On this clonotype: At one of its ends the junction is not consistent with the germline gene, which may arise from a read error. V gene TRBV6-6 combines with J gene TRBJ2-2; the D call may be TRBD1 or TRBD2 (5 bases each). The CDR3 has 14 amino acids. CDR1 and CDR2 (germline): MNHNY, SVGAGI (reference sequence). The DNA for the CDR3 is TGTGCCAGCAGGTCGGGACCAAACAACGGGGAGCTGTTTTTT. It yields the protein CASRSGPNNGELFF.

The chain joins TRBV20-1 to TRBJ2-7, with unresolved D. This CDR3 region has 15 residues. Germline V gives CDR1 DFQATT, CDR2 SNEGSKA (reference sequence). Trimming shortened V by 0 bases and J by 0 bases, and 12 bases separated the two germline ends. CDR3 nucleotides: TGCAGTGCTAGAGATCGACTCCTGAGCTCCTACGAGCAGTACTTC. Its translation: CSARDRLLSSYEQYF.

This clonotype was recorded a few times. The chain carries TRBV5-4 and TRBJ2-7, with 7 bases aligning to TRBD2. Per the germline V gene, CDR1 is SGHNT and CDR2 is YYREEE (reference sequence). There are 15 residues in the CDR3. V lost 2 bases, J lost 2 bases, and 7 bases stayed unmatched. The CDR3 DNA reads as TGTGCCAGCAGCTTCCCCGGGACTATTACCTACGAGCAGTACTTC. It is translated as CASSFPGTITYEQYF.

The sample holds a few counts of this clonotype. This chain uses TRBV7-6 with TRBJ2-1; D is uncertain. V was clipped by 2 bases and J by 5 bases, with 7 bases between them. This CDR3 region has 13 residues. From germline, CDR1 is SGHVS and CDR2 FNYEAQ. CDR3 in amino acids: CASSLSQNNEQFF. In DNA, the CDR3 is TGTGCCAGCAGCTTATCCCAGAACAATGAGCAGTTCTTC.

The chain couples TRBV6-6 to TRBJ2-7; D unclear. The germline V gene has CDR1 MNHNY and CDR2 SVGAGI (reference sequence). CDR3 length: 12 amino acids. V was clipped by 8 bases and J by 4 bases, with 12 bases between them. CDR3 sequence: CASRSGVYEQYF. The CDR3 DNA reads TGTGCCAGCCGTTCGGGTGTGTACGAGCAGTACTTC.

CDR3 coding DNA: TGTGCCAGCAGCTATCACAGGGTCCTGATCCCAGAGACCCAGTACTTC. Translation gives CASSYHRVLIPETQYF. The gene calls are TRBV3-1 and TRBJ2-5, with D possibly being TRBD1 (6 bases). The CDR3 spans 16 residues. Trimming pared 5 bases from V and 4 bases from J, leaving 20 bases between. CDR1 and CDR2 from the germline V gene are LGHDT and YNNKEL (reference sequence).

The rearrangement uses TRBV9 and TRBJ2-4; no definite D call. Germline V gene sequence: CDR1 SGDLS, CDR2 YYNGEE. The CDR3 consists of 15 residues. V was trimmed by 1 base and J by 7 bases, leaving 15 bases between them. The CDR3 DNA follows: TGTGCCAGCAGCGTACAATCAGAACGGGCTAACATTCAGTACTTC. Translation: CASSVQSERANIQYF.

This clonotype turned up a few times. The chain joins TRBV12-3 or TRBV12-4 to TRBJ2-2; tentative D call: TRBD2 (5 bases). The CDR3 has 13 residues. Trimming shortened V by 3 bases and J by 5 bases, and 7 bases separated the two germline ends. The DNA for the CDR3 is TGTGCCAGCAGTTTGAGGGCAACCGGGGAGCTGTTTTTT. As protein: CASSLRATGELFF.

This rearrangement joins TRBV6-2 or TRBV6-3 to TRBJ1-2; D might be TRBD1 (5 bases). The CDR3 totals 14 residues. The V end was cut by 2 bases, the J end by 7 bases, with 14 bases between. In germline, CDR1 is MNHEY, CDR2 SVGEGT. CDR3 amino acids: CASSYEGGQGGYTF. The CDR3 DNA is TGTGCCAGCAGTTACGAAGGAGGGCAGGGTGGCTACACCTTC.